The source of this T cell receptor (beta chain) is a study of OX40 agonist ivuxolimab in advanced cancers. About the investigation overall: The costimulatory receptor OX40 (CD134) was targeted by ivuxolimab, a fully human IgG2 agonistic monoclonal antibody. The paper reports the monotherapy dose-escalation portion (N ≈ 50 patients) of the phase I ivuxolimab trial. Among the roughly 52 dose-escalation patients, 19 had hepatocellular carcinoma, roughly 15 melanoma, 9 renal cell carcinoma and 9 head and neck cancer. Three dose-escalation patients achieved partial responses, one with hepatocellular carcinoma and two with cutaneous melanoma. In the dose-escalation cohort, 75% to 85% of patients were male, and the mean age was 60 years with a range of roughly 23 to 79. Peripheral TCRbeta sequencing aimed to test whether ivuxolimab altered TCR sequence diversity and caused clonal T-cell expansion. Intravenous ivuxolimab was administered to patients every 2 weeks at six dose levels: 0.01, 0.1, 0.3, 1.5, 3 and 10 mg/kg. Patients were allowed to have had prior anti-PD-1, anti-PD-L1 or anti-CTLA-4 therapy, and more than 35% of the dose-escalation patients had been treated with checkpoint inhibitors. The study at large found these results: At doses of 0.1 to 3.0 mg/kg, clonal expansion of both CD4+ and CD8+ blood T cells was observed from baseline to week 6. In the 0.1-3.0 mg/kg groups, partial responders were among the patients with the lowest normalized peripheral clonal expansion, particularly in CD8+ T cells. The antigen specificity of the clonally expanded peripheral T cells was not determined. Low levels of normalized T-cell clonal expansion were also seen in some patients who did not respond. After ivuxolimab, expanded clones were on average more numerous among CD8+ T cells than among CD4+ T cells.

For sequencing of the TCRbeta CDR3 region, genomic DNA was extracted from the sorted cells. The immunoSEQ Assay was used to sequence the TCRbeta CDR3 regions. TCRdb limited this immuneACCESS table to in-frame rearrangements with V and J called. A share of clones is missing; checked studies link under half to unresolved V genes, and the rest is unexplained. For this sample the table gives 40,000 to 60,000 clones, of which 85% to 90% were detected only once. The biggest ten clones account for 1.5% to 2% of the sample. Regarding this clone: The specificity of this receptor is unknown. It has no much larger one-base neighbor in the sample; base qualities were not kept.

The trial excluded patients who had a history of autoimmune disease or were on systemic immunosuppression. Peripheral blood for TCR sequencing was collected from all dose cohorts at baseline, on cycle 4 day 1, and on cycle 7 day 1. Samples came from an open-label, multicenter, first-in-human phase I dose-escalation trial of ivuxolimab. The trial enrolled adults with locally advanced or metastatic head and neck squamous cell, hepatocellular, melanoma or renal cell carcinoma. Before TCR sequencing, CD4+ T cells and CD8+ T cells were sorted from peripheral blood as separate populations. The sequencing here drew on CD4+ or CD8+ T cells sorted from blood, taken in a trial of the OX40 agonist ivuxolimab. The clonotype comes from an adult with an advanced solid tumor such as melanoma, head and neck, liver or kidney cancer.

The nucleotide sequence is TGTGCCAGCAGCTTAGAAGAGGGAACTGAAGCTTTCTTT. Its protein reads: CASSLEEGTEAFF. The chain was built from TRBV7-9 and TRBJ1-1, with the D gene call left open. V is cut by 1 base and J by 5 bases, and the space between the germline ends is 8 bases. Including the terminal cysteine and phenylalanine, the CDR3 comprises 13 residues. The CDR3 DNA has 39 bases and is translated from base 1. The germline V gene (reference sequence) sets CDR1 to SEHNR and CDR2 to FQNEAQ.